A selection of T cell receptor beta chains follows, all from one sample in a study of neurological immune-mediated disorders. TCRdb re-called the 5' RACE reads with MiXCR, one entry per CDR3 protein. The sample records 80,000 to 100,000 distinct CDR3 sequences, over 4.5% being singletons. Sequencing input: PBMCs. These receptors all come from a woman in her sixties with multiple sclerosis. CDR3s include the opening cysteine and the closing phenylalanine or tryptophan. D genes are given only for firm matches. A clone size is listed for some rows: how often the clone was seen (once, few, many), or a class if it is expanded.

abundance,v_gene,d_gene,j_gene,CDR3aa,CDR3nt
few,TRBV7-6,-,TRBJ1-1,CASSLGGRAEAFF,TGTGCCAGCAGCTTGGGGGGGCGGGCTGAAGCTTTCTTT
many,TRBV29-1,-,TRBJ1-2,CSVEATQGPGYTF,TGCAGCGTTGAAGCTACTCAAGGCCCAGGCTACACCTTC
many,TRBV12-3/TRBV12-4,-,TRBJ1-6,CASSGQANSPLHF,TGTGCCAGCTCCGGGCAGGCGAATTCACCCCTCCACTTT
-,TRBV2,-,TRBJ1-5,CASNERKPNQPQHF,TGTGCCAGCAACGAAAGGAAGCCGAATCAGCCCCAGCATTTT
many,TRBV7-8,TRBD2,TRBJ2-7,CASSSAGVSYEQYF,TGTGCCAGCAGCTCGGCGGGGGTCTCCTACGAGCAGTACTTC
medium-sized,TRBV5-1,-,TRBJ1-1,CASSLVGGAVEAFF,TGCGCCAGCAGCTTGGTGGGGGGCGCGGTTGAAGCTTTCTTT
many,TRBV7-2,-,TRBJ1-1,CASSDSGTQNTEAFF,TGTGCCAGCAGCGATTCAGGGACCCAGAACACTGAAGCTTTCTTT
many,TRBV27,-,TRBJ2-7,CASRDLPTGYYEQYF,TGTGCCAGCCGTGACTTACCGACAGGTTACTACGAGCAGTACTTC
many,TRBV3-1,-,TRBJ2-3,CASSQTTGSTDTQYF,TGTGCCAGCAGCCAAACAACAGGGAGTACAGATACGCAGTATTTT
many,TRBV20-1,-,TRBJ2-1,CSARDSWGAYNEQFF,TGCAGTGCTAGAGATTCTTGGGGGGCCTACAATGAGCAGTTCTTC
many,TRBV20-1,-,TRBJ2-1,CSAVGWGESGGQFF,TGCAGTGCCGTGGGGTGGGGCGAGTCGGGTGGGCAGTTCTTC
many,TRBV20-1,-,TRBJ2-3,CSVKISDTQYF,TGCAGTGTAAAGATCTCAGATACGCAGTATTTT
-,TRBV6-5,-,TRBJ1-1,CASSRDGGGEEAFF,TGTGCCAGCAGCCGGGACGGAGGTGGGGAGGAAGCTTTCTTT
many,TRBV2,-,TRBJ1-1,CASSDRGAFF,TGTGCCAGCAGTGACAGGGGAGCTTTCTTT
many,TRBV25-1,-,TRBJ1-5,CASSEYGGQGEQPQHF,TGTGCCAGCAGTGAATATGGGGGGCAGGGTGAACAGCCCCAGCATTTT
many,TRBV20-1,-,TRBJ1-5,CSALGGSNQPQHF,TGCAGTGCTCTAGGGGGTAGCAATCAGCCCCAGCATTTT
-,TRBV14,-,TRBJ1-1,CASSPWAGPTEAFF,TGTGCCAGCAGCCCTTGGGCGGGACCCACTGAAGCTTTCTTT
many,TRBV5-1,-,TRBJ2-7,CASSLSQPEGYEQYF,TGCGCCAGCAGCTTGAGCCAGCCCGAGGGCTACGAGCAGTACTTC
many,TRBV10-3,-,TRBJ1-5,CAISEMEKPQHF,TGTGCCATCAGTGAAATGGAAAAGCCCCAGCATTTT
few,TRBV6-6,-,TRBJ1-3,CASSLDGTSGNTIYF,TGTGCCAGCAGTTTAGACGGGACCTCTGGAAACACCATATATTTT
many,TRBV20-1,-,TRBJ1-1,CSARDQPTEAFF,TGCAGTGCTAGAGATCAACCTACGGAAGCTTTCTTT
many,TRBV12-3/TRBV12-4,-,TRBJ2-7,CASSLGRGNEQYF,TGTGCCAGCAGCCTGGGCAGGGGCAACGAGCAGTACTTC
many,TRBV5-1,TRBD1,TRBJ2-6,CASSGGQAVGANVLTF,TGCGCCAGCAGCGGCGGACAGGCAGTTGGGGCCAACGTCCTGACTTTC
many,TRBV20-1,-,TRBJ1-3,CSAQGGGNTIYF,TGCAGTGCACAGGGTGGAGGAAACACCATATATTTT
many,TRBV5-1,-,TRBJ2-3,CASSLEEGVSTDTQYF,TGCGCCAGCAGCTTGGAAGAGGGGGTAAGCACAGATACGCAGTATTTT
many,TRBV20-1,TRBD2,TRBJ2-3,CSAGGGGAVRTDTQYF,TGCAGTGCAGGGGGCGGGGGGGCGGTGAGGACAGATACGCAGTATTTT
many,TRBV12-3/TRBV12-4,-,TRBJ2-3,CASSPRRFGVDTQYF,TGTGCCAGCAGTCCCCGCAGGTTTGGGGTAGATACGCAGTATTTT
many,TRBV7-2,TRBD1,TRBJ2-3,CASSQGQLVPYF,TGTGCCAGCAGCCAGGGACAGCTCGTTCCGTATTTT
many,TRBV20-1,TRBD2,TRBJ2-5,CSARKSGDEETQYF,TGCAGTGCTAGAAAAAGCGGGGATGAAGAGACCCAGTACTTC
many,TRBV3-1,TRBD1,TRBJ1-1,CASSLLQGENTEAFF,TGTGCCAGCAGCCTTTTACAGGGGGAGAACACTGAAGCTTTCTTT
many,TRBV3-1,TRBD2,TRBJ2-5,CASSRRGGEWETQYF,TGTGCCAGCAGCCGACGGGGGGGTGAATGGGAGACCCAGTACTTC
many,TRBV5-1,-,TRBJ2-4,CASSDSEGQNIQYF,TGCGCCAGCAGTGACAGCGAGGGCCAAAACATTCAGTACTTC
many,TRBV20-1,TRBD2,TRBJ2-1,CSADPAGGDIREQFF,TGCAGTGCGGATCCAGCGGGGGGGGATATCCGTGAGCAGTTCTTC
-,TRBV6-5,-,TRBJ2-3,CASREDERIQGDTQYF,TGTGCCAGCAGAGAAGACGAGAGGATACAGGGAGATACGCAGTATTTT
-,TRBV11-2,-,TRBJ1-1,CASSSRTWDTEAFF,TGTGCCAGCAGCTCGCGGACCTGGGACACTGAAGCTTTCTTT
many,TRBV5-1,TRBD2,TRBJ2-5,CASSRQRGPQETQYF,TGCGCCAGCAGCCGGCAGCGGGGGCCCCAAGAGACCCAGTACTTC
many,TRBV5-1,TRBD1,TRBJ2-2,CASSWGQGNSNTGELFF,TGCGCCAGCAGCTGGGGACAGGGCAACTCGAACACCGGGGAGCTGTTTTTT
many,TRBV7-9,-,TRBJ2-4,CASSIWTGVTNIQYF,TGTGCCAGCAGCATCTGGACTGGGGTGACCAACATTCAGTACTTC
many,TRBV29-1,TRBD1,TRBJ1-2,CSVQQGLVNYGYTF,TGCAGCGTCCAACAGGGGCTCGTCAACTATGGCTACACCTTC
many,TRBV3-1,-,TRBJ1-1,CASAGSNTEAFF,TGTGCCAGCGCGGGTTCGAACACTGAAGCTTTCTTT
many,TRBV5-1,-,TRBJ1-2,CASSRDALAGYTF,TGCGCCAGCTCTCGGGATGCCCTCGCGGGCTACACCTTC
many,TRBV5-8,TRBD1,TRBJ1-4,CASSTGQGATNEKLFF,TGTGCCAGCAGCACGGGACAGGGGGCCACTAATGAAAAACTGTTTTTT
many,TRBV7-2,TRBD2,TRBJ2-3,CASSLVISGGDTDTQYF,TGTGCCAGCAGCTTAGTTATTAGCGGGGGGGACACAGATACGCAGTATTTT
many,TRBV29-1,-,TRBJ1-1,CSVANELRAPRGEAFF,TGCAGCGTTGCAAACGAACTCAGGGCCCCGAGGGGTGAAGCTTTCTTT
many,TRBV6-1,TRBD1,TRBJ1-1,CASSHGQGARTEAFF,TGTGCCAGCAGCCACGGACAGGGGGCGAGGACTGAAGCTTTCTTT